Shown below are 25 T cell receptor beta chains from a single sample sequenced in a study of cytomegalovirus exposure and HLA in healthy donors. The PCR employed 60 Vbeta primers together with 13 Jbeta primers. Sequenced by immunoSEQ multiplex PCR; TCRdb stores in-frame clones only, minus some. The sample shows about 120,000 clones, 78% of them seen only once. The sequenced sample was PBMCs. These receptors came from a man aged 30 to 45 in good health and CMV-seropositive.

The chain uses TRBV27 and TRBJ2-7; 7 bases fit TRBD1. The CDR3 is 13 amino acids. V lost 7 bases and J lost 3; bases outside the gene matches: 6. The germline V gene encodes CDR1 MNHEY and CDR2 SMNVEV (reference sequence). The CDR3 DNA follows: TGTGCCAGCATTCCGGCAGGGGGCTACGAGCAGTACTTC. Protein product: CASIPAGGYEQYF.

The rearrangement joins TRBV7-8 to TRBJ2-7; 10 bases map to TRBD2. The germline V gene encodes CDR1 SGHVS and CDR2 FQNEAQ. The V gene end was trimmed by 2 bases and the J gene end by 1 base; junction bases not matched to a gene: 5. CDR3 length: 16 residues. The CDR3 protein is CASSLPSGRGSYEQYF. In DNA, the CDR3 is TGTGCCAGCAGCTTACCTAGCGGGAGAGGTTCCTACGAGCAGTACTTC.

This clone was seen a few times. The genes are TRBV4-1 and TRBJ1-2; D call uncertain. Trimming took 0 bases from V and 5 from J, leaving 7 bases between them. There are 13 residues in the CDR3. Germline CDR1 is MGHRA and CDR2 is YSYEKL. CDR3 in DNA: TGCGCCAGCAGCCAAGATCCGGGGTATGGCTACACCTTC. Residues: CASSQDPGYGYTF.

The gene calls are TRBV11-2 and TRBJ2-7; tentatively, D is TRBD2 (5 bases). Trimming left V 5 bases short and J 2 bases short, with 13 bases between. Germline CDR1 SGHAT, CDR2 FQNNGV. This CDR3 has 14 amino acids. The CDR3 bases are TGTGCCAGCAGCCCGAAGGCGGGCGCCTACGAGCAGTACTTC. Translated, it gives CASSPKAGAYEQYF.

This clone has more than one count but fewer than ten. The CDR3 region is CASSLRVSRKHGTQYF. CDR3 coding DNA: TGTGCCAGCAGTCTCCGGGTCTCCCGGAAGCATGGGACCCAGTACTTC. The gene calls are TRBV28 and TRBJ2-5; D is undetermined. Trimming took off 5 bases at V and 7 bases at J, with 23 bases between the two ends. CDR1 MDHEN and CDR2 SYDVKM come from the germline V gene. The CDR3 extends over 16 amino acids.

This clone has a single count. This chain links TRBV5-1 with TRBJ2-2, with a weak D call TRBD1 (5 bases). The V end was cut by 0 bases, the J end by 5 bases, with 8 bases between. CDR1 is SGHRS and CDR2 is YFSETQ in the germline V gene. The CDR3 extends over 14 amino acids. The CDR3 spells CASSLEGQTGELFF. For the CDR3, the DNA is TGCGCCAGCAGCTTGGAAGGACAAACCGGGGAGCTGTTTTTT.

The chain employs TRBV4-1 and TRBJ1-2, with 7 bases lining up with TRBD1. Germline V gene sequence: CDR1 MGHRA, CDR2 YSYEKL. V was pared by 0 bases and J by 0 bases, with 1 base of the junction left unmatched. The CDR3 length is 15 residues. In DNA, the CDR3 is TGCGCCAGCAGCCAAGAACAGGGGACTAACTATGGCTACACCTTC. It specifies CASSQEQGTNYGYTF.

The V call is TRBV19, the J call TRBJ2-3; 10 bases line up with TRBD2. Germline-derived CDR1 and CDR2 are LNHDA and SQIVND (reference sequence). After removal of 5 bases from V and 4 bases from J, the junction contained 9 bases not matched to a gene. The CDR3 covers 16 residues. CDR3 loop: CASSFLAGAWSDTQYF. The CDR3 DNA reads TGTGCCAGTAGTTTCCTAGCGGGAGCCTGGTCAGATACGCAGTATTTT.

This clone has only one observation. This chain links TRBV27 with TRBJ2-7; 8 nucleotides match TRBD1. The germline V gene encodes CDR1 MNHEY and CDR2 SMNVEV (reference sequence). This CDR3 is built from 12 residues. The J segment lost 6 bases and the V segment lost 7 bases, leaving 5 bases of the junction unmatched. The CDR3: CASTDRGAEQYF. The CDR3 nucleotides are TGTGCCAGCACTGACAGGGGTGCCGAGCAGTACTTC.

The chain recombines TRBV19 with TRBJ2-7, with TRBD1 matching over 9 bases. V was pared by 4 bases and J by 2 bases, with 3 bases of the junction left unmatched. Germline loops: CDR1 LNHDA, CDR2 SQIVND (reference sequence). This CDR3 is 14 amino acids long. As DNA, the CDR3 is TGTGCCAGTAGTACGACAGGGGGGCCCTACGAGCAGTACTTC. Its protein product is CASSTTGGPYEQYF.

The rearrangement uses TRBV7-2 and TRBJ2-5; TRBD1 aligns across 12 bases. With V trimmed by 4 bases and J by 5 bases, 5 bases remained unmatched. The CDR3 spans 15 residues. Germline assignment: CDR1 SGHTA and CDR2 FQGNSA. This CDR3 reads CASSSGTGGWETQYF. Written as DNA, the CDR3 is TGTGCCAGCAGCTCCGGGACAGGGGGCTGGGAGACCCAGTACTTC.

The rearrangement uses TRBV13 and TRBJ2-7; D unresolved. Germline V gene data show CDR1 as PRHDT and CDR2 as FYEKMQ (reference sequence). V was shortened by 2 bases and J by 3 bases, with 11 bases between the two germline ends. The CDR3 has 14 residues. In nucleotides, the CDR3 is TGTGCCAGCAGCTTAAGTCCCCAGAACTACGAGCAGTACTTC. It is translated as CASSLSPQNYEQYF.

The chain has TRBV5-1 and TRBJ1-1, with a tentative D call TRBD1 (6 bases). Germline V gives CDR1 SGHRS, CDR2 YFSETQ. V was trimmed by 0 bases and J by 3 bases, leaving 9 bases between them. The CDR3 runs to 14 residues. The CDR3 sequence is CASSLDRADTEAFF. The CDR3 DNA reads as TGCGCCAGCAGCTTGGACAGGGCGGACACTGAAGCTTTCTTT.

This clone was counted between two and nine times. The CDR3 spells CASSLSNKGLNYGYTF. DNA of the CDR3: TGTGCCAGCAGTTTATCGAATAAGGGACTTAACTATGGCTACACCTTC. This chain links TRBV27 with TRBJ1-2, with D perhaps TRBD1 (5 bases). V was pared by 0 bases and J by 1 base, with 12 bases between. The germline V gene encodes CDR1 MNHEY and CDR2 SMNVEV (reference sequence). The CDR3 is made up of 16 amino acids.

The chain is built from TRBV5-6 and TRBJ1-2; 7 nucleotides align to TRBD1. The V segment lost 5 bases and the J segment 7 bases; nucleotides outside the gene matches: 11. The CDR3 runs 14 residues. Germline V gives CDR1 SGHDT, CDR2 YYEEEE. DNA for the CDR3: TGTGCCAGCAGTTCCCCCGAGGGGGCTCGTGGCTACACCTTC. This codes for CASSSPEGARGYTF.

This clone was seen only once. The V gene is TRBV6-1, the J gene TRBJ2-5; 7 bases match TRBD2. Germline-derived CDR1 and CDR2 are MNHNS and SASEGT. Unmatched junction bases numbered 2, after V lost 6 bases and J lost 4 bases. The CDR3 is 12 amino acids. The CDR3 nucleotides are TGTGCCAGCAGCGGGGGGTTAGAGACCCAGTACTTC. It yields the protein CASSGGLETQYF.

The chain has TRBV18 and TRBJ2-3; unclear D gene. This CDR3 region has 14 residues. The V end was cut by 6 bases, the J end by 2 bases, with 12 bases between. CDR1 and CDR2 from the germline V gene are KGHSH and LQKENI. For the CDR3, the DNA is TGTGCCAGCTCCTTTCAGGTCCTCACAGATACGCAGTATTTT. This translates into CASSFQVLTDTQYF.

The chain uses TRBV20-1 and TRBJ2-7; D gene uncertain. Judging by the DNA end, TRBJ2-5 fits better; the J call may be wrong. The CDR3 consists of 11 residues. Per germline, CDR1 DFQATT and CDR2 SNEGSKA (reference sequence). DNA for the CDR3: TGCAGTGCTCGACTTTGGGAGACCCAGTACTTC. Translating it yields CSARLWETQYF.

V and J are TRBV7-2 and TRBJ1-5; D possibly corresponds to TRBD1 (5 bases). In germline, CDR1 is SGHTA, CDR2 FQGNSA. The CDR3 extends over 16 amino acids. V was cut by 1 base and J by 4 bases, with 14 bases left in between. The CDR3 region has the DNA TGTGCCAGCAGCTTAGTTTCCCCGACAGCAAATCAGCCCCAGCATTTT. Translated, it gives CASSLVSPTANQPQHF.

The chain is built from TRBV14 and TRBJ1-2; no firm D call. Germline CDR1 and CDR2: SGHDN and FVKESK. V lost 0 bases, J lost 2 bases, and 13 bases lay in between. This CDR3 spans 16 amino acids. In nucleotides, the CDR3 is TGTGCCAGCAGCCAAGATCTTGTTGGCAGGAACTATGGCTACACCTTC. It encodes CASSQDLVGRNYGYTF. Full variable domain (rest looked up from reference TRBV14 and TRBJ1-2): EAGVTQFPSHSVIEKGQTVTLRCDPISGHDNLYWYRRVMGKEIKFLLHFVKESKQDESGMPNNRFLAERTGGTYSTLKVQPAELEDSGVYFCASSQDLVGRNYGYTFGSGTRLTVV.

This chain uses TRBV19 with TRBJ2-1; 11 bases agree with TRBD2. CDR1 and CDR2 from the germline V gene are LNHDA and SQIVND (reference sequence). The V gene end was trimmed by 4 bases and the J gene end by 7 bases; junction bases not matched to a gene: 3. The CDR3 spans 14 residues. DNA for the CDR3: TGTGCCAGTAGTAAGACTAGCGGGATGAATGAGCAGTTCTTC. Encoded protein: CASSKTSGMNEQFF.

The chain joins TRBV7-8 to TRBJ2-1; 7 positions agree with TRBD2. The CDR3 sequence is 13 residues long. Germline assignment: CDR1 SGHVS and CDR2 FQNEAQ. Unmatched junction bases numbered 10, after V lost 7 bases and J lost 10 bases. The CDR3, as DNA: TGTGCCAGCACCCTTAGTGGGGGAGGGGAGCAGTTCTTC. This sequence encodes CASTLSGGGEQFF. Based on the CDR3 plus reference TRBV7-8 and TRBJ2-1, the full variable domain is GAGVSQSPRYKVAKRGQDVALRCDPISGHVSLFWYQQALGQGPEFLTYFQNEAQLDKSGLPSDRFFAERPEGSVSTLKIQRTQQEDSAVYLCASTLSGGGEQFFGPGTRLTVL.

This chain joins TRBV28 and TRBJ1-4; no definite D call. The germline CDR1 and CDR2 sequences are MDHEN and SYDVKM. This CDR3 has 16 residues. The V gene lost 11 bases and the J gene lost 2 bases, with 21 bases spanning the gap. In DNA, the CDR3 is TGTGCCGGATCCGACCGGCAAACGGGGACTAATGAAAAACTGTTTTTT. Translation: CAGSDRQTGTNEKLFF.

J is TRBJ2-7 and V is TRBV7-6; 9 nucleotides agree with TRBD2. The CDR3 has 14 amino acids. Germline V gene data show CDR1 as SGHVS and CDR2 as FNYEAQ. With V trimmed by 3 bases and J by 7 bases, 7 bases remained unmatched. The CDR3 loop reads CASSLTSGPQEQYF. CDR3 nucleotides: TGTGCCAGCAGCTTGACTAGCGGACCCCAAGAGCAGTACTTC.

The CDR3 spells CASSPRRFSGNYNEQFF. The CDR3 DNA sequence: TGTGCCAGCAGCCCACGCCGGTTTAGCGGTAATTACAATGAGCAGTTCTTC. The chain carries TRBV7-2 and TRBJ2-1; a weak D match, TRBD2 (6 bases). The germline CDR1 and CDR2 sequences are SGHTA and FQGNSA. The CDR3 consists of 17 residues. V was clipped by 5 bases and J by 4 bases, with 21 bases between them.